This TCR beta chain was observed in a study of OX40 agonist ivuxolimab in advanced cancers. Study-level background: Ivuxolimab was a fully human IgG2 agonistic monoclonal antibody targeting the costimulatory receptor OX40 (CD134). Intravenous ivuxolimab was administered to patients every 2 weeks at six dose levels: 0.01, 0.1, 0.3, 1.5, 3 and 10 mg/kg. Of the approximately 50 patients in dose escalation, some 20 had hepatocellular carcinoma, roughly 15 had melanoma, 9 had renal cell carcinoma and 9 had head and neck cancer. In the dose-escalation cohort, around four fifths of patients were male, and the mean age was 60 years with a range of roughly 20 to 80. Prior anti-PD-1, anti-PD-L1 or anti-CTLA-4 therapy was permitted, and checkpoint inhibitors had been received by about 44% of dose-escalation patients. Three dose-escalation patients achieved partial responses, one with hepatocellular carcinoma and two with cutaneous melanoma. The point of sequencing TCRbeta in the periphery was to test whether ivuxolimab changed TCR sequence diversity and drove clonal T-cell expansion. The monotherapy dose-escalation portion (N ≈ 50 patients) of the phase I ivuxolimab trial is reported in the paper.

General study outcomes and caveats: After ivuxolimab, CD8+ T cells had more expanded clones than CD4+ T cells on average. The antigen specificity of the clonally expanded peripheral T cells was not determined. Low levels of normalized T-cell clonal expansion were also seen in some patients who did not respond. Clonal expansion of both CD4+ and CD8+ blood T cells was observed from baseline to week 6 at doses 0.1 to 3.0 mg/kg. In partial responders in the 0.1-3.0 mg/kg groups, normalized peripheral clonal expansion was found to be among the lowest, especially among CD8+ T cells.

The trial excluded patients who had a history of autoimmune disease or were on systemic immunosuppression. In every dose cohort, peripheral blood was drawn for TCR sequencing at baseline, cycle 4 day 1, and cycle 7 day 1. Samples came from an open-label, multicenter, first-in-human phase I dose-escalation trial of ivuxolimab. Adults with locally advanced or metastatic head and neck squamous cell, hepatocellular, melanoma or renal cell carcinoma were enrolled in the trial. CD4+ and CD8+ T cells were sorted separately from peripheral blood before TCR sequencing. A note on this clone: Its antigen target is currently unknown. Base qualities were left out, and no much larger clone turns up one base away.

Genomic DNA was isolated from the sorted cells so that the TCRbeta CDR3 region could be sequenced. TCRbeta CDR3 regions were sequenced using the immunoSEQ Assay. TCRdb retrieved this table from immuneACCESS and kept in-frame rearrangements only. Not all clones are present; in checked studies, unresolved V genes account for under half, and no reason is known for the remainder. This sample holds roughly 50,000 clones; about nine tenths were observed only once. The top ten hold roughly 13% of the sample. Looking up the germline V gene yields CDR1 SNHLY and CDR2 FYNNEI. At the junction V is shortened by 4 bases and J by 3 bases; bases outside the gene matches: 6. The CDR3 measures 14 amino acids from cysteine to phenylalanine. Only CDR3 DNA remains: 42 bases, in frame from the first base.

Sequencing used CD4+ or CD8+ T cells sorted from blood, obtained in a trial of the OX40 agonist ivuxolimab. This sequence uses TRBV2 and TRBJ2-7, and TRBD1 matches 7 of the central bases. The clonotype comes from an adult with an advanced solid tumor such as melanoma, head and neck, liver or kidney cancer. The DNA reads TGTGCCAGCAGTGGACAGGGACCCCTCTACGAGCAGTACTTC. This translates into CASSGQGPLYEQYF. When the CDR3 is completed using the reference TRBV2 and TRBJ2-7 genes on either side, the full variable domain is EPEVTQTPSHQVTQMGQEVILRCVPISNHLYFYWYRQILGQKVEFLVSFYNNEISEKSEIFDDQFSVERPDGSNFTLKIRSTKLEDSAMYFCASSGQGPLYEQYFGPGTRLTVT.